Each of the 27 T cell receptor beta chains below was sequenced from the same sample in a study of human T cells and chemical hapten exposure. In TCRdb, the RACE reads were re-called with MiXCR into one record per CDR3 protein. The table has approximately 80,000 distinct CDR3 sequences, around 15% seen once. Time point noted: pre-sensitization, week 0. Stated treatment: therapeutic diphenylcyclopropenone sensitization with weekly scalp DPC. Sequenced here: whole blood, sampled in connection with sensitization to the hapten diphenylcyclopropenone (DPC). Receptors were obtained from a woman aged 45 to 65 with alopecia areata. Some clones in this sample may be carry-over from other donors' samples.

This clonotype has at least ten counts. The chain has TRBV7-6 and TRBJ2-7, with D perhaps matching TRBD1 or TRBD2 (6 bases each). Trimming removed 5 bases at V and 2 bases at J, with 13 bases between. The CDR3 extends over 14 amino acids. CDR1 is SGHVS, CDR2 FNYEAQ, per germline. The CDR3: CASSQGGDTYEQYF. DNA of the CDR3: TGTGCCAGCAGCCAAGGCGGGGACACCTACGAGCAGTACTTC.

Only a few counts were recorded for this clonotype. The chain uses TRBV27 and TRBJ2-1; 10 bases match TRBD2. This CDR3 region has 16 residues. Germline lookup yields CDR1 MNHEY and CDR2 SMNVEV (reference sequence). Trimming cost V 8 bases and J 3 bases; bases outside gene matches: 10. CDR3 residues: CASSLAGGTIYNEQFF. DNA for the CDR3: TGTGCCAGCTCTTTAGCGGGAGGAACCATCTACAATGAGCAGTTCTTC.

This clonotype was seen a few times. This chain links TRBV7-7 with TRBJ2-3; no firm D call. Trimming removed 4 bases from V and 4 bases from J, with 9 bases in between. The CDR3 contains 13 residues. The germline gives CDR1 SSHAT, CDR2 FNYEAQ (reference sequence). CDR3 loop: CASSSTGADTQYF. CDR3 sequence (DNA): TGTGCCAGCAGCTCCACTGGGGCAGATACGCAGTATTTT.

A few counts support this clonotype. CDR3 nucleotide sequence: TGTGCCTGGAACGGGGGGCACGGCTATGGCTACACCTTC. It is translated as CAWNGGHGYGYTF. V is TRBV30 and J is TRBJ1-2, with D perhaps matching TRBD1 (6 bases). Trimming removed 4 bases at V and 4 bases at J, with 13 bases between. Germline CDR1 is GTSNPN and CDR2 is SVGIG (reference sequence). The CDR3 is 13 residues long.

Ten or more counts support this clonotype. The chain combines TRBV7-6 with TRBJ2-2; 7 bases align to TRBD2. With 2 bases clipped from V and 5 bases from J, the junction kept 5 bases outside the gene matches. Germline lookup yields CDR1 SGHVS and CDR2 FNYEAQ. This CDR3 has 15 residues. The CDR3 reads CASSLRGGSTGELFF. Here the CDR3 DNA reads TGTGCCAGCAGCTTACGCGGCGGGAGTACCGGGGAGCTGTTTTTT.

This sequence joins TRBV7-6 and TRBJ1-6; D may be TRBD1 (5 bases). V dropped 3 bases and J dropped 7 bases, with 10 bases sitting between them. This CDR3 has 14 amino acids. Germline lookup yields CDR1 SGHVS and CDR2 FNYEAQ. CDR3 sequence: CASSFSQGNSPLHF. CDR3 nucleotide sequence: TGTGCCAGCAGCTTCTCCCAGGGAAATTCACCCCTCCACTTT.

The chain combines TRBV20-1 with TRBJ1-4, with 7 bases fitting TRBD1. Germline V gene data show CDR1 as DFQATT and CDR2 as SNEGSKA (reference sequence). The V gene end was trimmed by 3 bases and the J gene end by 8 bases; junction bases not matched to a gene: 9. The CDR3 runs 14 residues. CDR3 sequence reads: CSARGTGVEEKLFF. In DNA, the CDR3 is TGCAGTGCTAGGGGCACAGGGGTGGAAGAAAAACTGTTTTTT.

In this sample, this clonotype turned up a few times. CDR3 loop: CASSIDEQYF. The CDR3, as DNA: TGTGCCAGCTCAATCGACGAGCAGTACTTC. The chain has TRBV18 and TRBJ2-7; no reliable D call. Germline CDR1 reads KGHSH; CDR2 reads LQKENI. The V and J ends lost 5 bases and 5 bases respectively, with 4 bases between them. The CDR3 is made up of 10 amino acids.

This CDR3 is CSAAYRTQYF. The CDR3 DNA reads TGCAGTGCTGCTTATAGGACCCAGTACTTC. The chain employs TRBV20-1 and TRBJ2-5; D ambiguous. Germline V gene data show CDR1 as DFQATT and CDR2 as SNEGSKA (reference sequence). V lost 5 bases to trimming and J lost 7 bases, with 8 bases between them. The CDR3 has 10 residues.

Only a few counts were recorded for this clonotype. The chain carries TRBV28 and TRBJ2-3, with D uncertain. The V gene lost 4 bases and the J gene lost 3 bases, with 11 bases spanning the gap. From germline, CDR1 is MDHEN and CDR2 SYDVKM. This CDR3 contains 14 residues. CDR3 nucleotides: TGTGCCAGCAGTTCCCCATCTTTGACAGATACGCAGTATTTT. Its translation is CASSSPSLTDTQYF.

This clonotype was seen a few times. The chain carries TRBV5-1 and TRBJ2-7; tentative D call: TRBD1 (6 bases). Germline V lookup: CDR1 SGHRS, CDR2 YFSETQ. The CDR3 runs 13 residues. Trimming took off 4 bases at V and 7 bases at J, with 15 bases between the two ends. CDR3 sequence: CASSPGTGPEQYF. The DNA for the CDR3 is TGCGCCAGCAGCCCGGGCACAGGGCCTGAGCAGTACTTC.

This clonotype was observed many times. The chain employs TRBV30 and TRBJ1-2, with unresolved D. Germline CDR1 reads GTSNPN; CDR2 reads SVGIG (reference sequence). CDR3 length: 13 amino acids. Between the trimmed V and J ends, which lost 1 base and 5 bases, there was a span of 11 bases. CDR3 in DNA: TGTGCCTGGAGTGCCTCGGTAGGGTATGGCTACACCTTC. Amino acids: CAWSASVGYGYTF.

This chain joins TRBV7-2 and TRBJ1-3; D gene ambiguous. The CDR3 length is 13 residues. Germline CDR1 reads SGHTA; CDR2 reads FQGNSA. V was shortened by 2 bases and J by 4 bases, with 6 bases between the two germline ends. CDR3 nucleotides: TGTGCCAGCAGCTTATCGCGCGGAAACACCATATATTTT. Residues: CASSLSRGNTIYF.

About this clonotype: Given a much more abundant clone one base away, this may be a read error. This chain joins TRBV12-3 or TRBV12-4 and TRBJ2-7, with D maybe TRBD1 (5 bases). This CDR3 has 13 residues. Here the CDR3 reads CASSLAQVREQNF. The CDR3 nucleotides read TGTGCCAGCAGTTTAGCACAGGTTCGCGAGCAGAACTTC.

The table lists this clonotype with many counts. J is TRBJ2-1 and V is TRBV15; weak D call: TRBD2 (6 bases). V lost 5 bases and J 2 bases, leaving 13 bases between the germline ends. Germline-derived CDR1 and CDR2 are LNHNV and YYDKDF (reference sequence). The CDR3 has 15 amino acids. The CDR3 protein is CATSGSGFAYNEQFF. CDR3 coding DNA: TGTGCCACCAGCGGTAGCGGATTCGCCTACAATGAGCAGTTCTTC.

This clonotype was seen a handful of times. This chain connects TRBV7-2 to TRBJ1-5; D is possibly TRBD1 (5 bases). The CDR3 contains 14 residues. V was cut by 0 bases and J by 7 bases, with 10 bases left in between. Looked up from germline, CDR1 is SGHTA and CDR2 is FQGNSA. CDR3 nucleotides: TGTGCCAGCAGCTTAGCAGGGGCTAGGCAGCCCCAGCATTTT. It encodes CASSLAGARQPQHF.

This clonotype was recorded many times. J is TRBJ1-1 and V is TRBV7-9, with 8 bases fitting TRBD1. With 1 base clipped from V and 4 bases from J, the junction kept 8 bases outside the gene matches. Germline assignment: CDR1 SEHNR and CDR2 FQNEAQ (reference sequence). This CDR3 is 16 amino acids long. The CDR3 sequence: CASSLVRGTGSTEAFF. The CDR3 DNA reads as TGTGCCAGCAGCTTAGTTAGGGGGACAGGTAGCACTGAAGCTTTCTTT.

This clonotype was observed at least ten times. This chain connects TRBV7-9 to TRBJ2-3; D not resolved. This CDR3 region has 12 residues. The ends were cut back, 5 bases at V and 4 bases at J, with 7 bases in the middle. Germline V gene lookup returns CDR1 SEHNR and CDR2 FQNEAQ (reference sequence). As DNA, the CDR3 is TGTGCCAGCAGCCCGCAATCAGATACGCAGTATTTT. It codes for CASSPQSDTQYF.

This clonotype showed up many times. The chain couples TRBV19 to TRBJ2-7; D may be TRBD2 (5 bases). The length of the CDR3 is 15 residues. The V and J ends lost 3 bases and 2 bases respectively, with 14 bases between them. Germline CDR1 LNHDA, CDR2 SQIVND (reference sequence). The CDR3, as DNA: TGTGCCAGTAGTATTCGATCGGGGTTTCCCTACGAGCAGTACTTC. It is translated as CASSIRSGFPYEQYF.

This clonotype turned up a few times. The chain carries TRBV12-5 and TRBJ1-5; 8 nucleotides match TRBD1. The CDR3 consists of 15 residues. V lost 4 bases and J lost 2; bases outside the gene matches: 4. Germline CDR1 LGHNT, CDR2 FRNRAP. The CDR3: CASGSGQAGNQPQHF. In DNA form, the CDR3 reads TGTGCTAGTGGTTCGGGACAGGCAGGCAATCAGCCCCAGCATTTT.

This clonotype was observed a handful of times. The V and J genes are TRBV28 and TRBJ2-7, with D perhaps given as TRBD1 or TRBD2 (5 bases each). This CDR3 is 15 amino acids long. Germline values: CDR1 MDHEN, CDR2 SYDVKM. The ends were cut back, 1 base at V and 3 bases at J, with 13 bases in the middle. The CDR3 DNA follows: TGTGCCAGCAGTTTATATGACCGGGACGGCTACGAGCAGTACTTC. This codes for CASSLYDRDGYEQYF.

This chain links TRBV28 with TRBJ2-7; 9 nucleotides line up with TRBD1. The CDR3 consists of 15 residues. CDR1 MDHEN and CDR2 SYDVKM come from the germline V gene. After removal of 6 bases from V and 2 bases from J, the junction contained 8 bases not matched to a gene. The CDR3 spells CASSTPGQGTYEQYF. CDR3 coding DNA: TGTGCCAGCAGCACACCGGGACAGGGAACCTACGAGCAGTACTTC.

This clonotype occurred a few times. The chain links TRBV27 to TRBJ1-5; tentatively, D is TRBD1 (5 bases). The CDR3 has 14 residues. CDR1 and CDR2 (germline): MNHEY, SMNVEV (reference sequence). Trimming took off 2 bases at V and 3 bases at J, with 8 bases between the two ends. The CDR3 protein is CASSLRGLNQPQHF. The CDR3 nucleotides read TGTGCCAGCAGTTTAAGGGGCCTCAATCAGCCCCAGCATTTT.

This clonotype turned up a few times. J is TRBJ2-7 and V is TRBV4-3; perhaps TRBD1 as D (5 bases). The CDR3 spans 15 residues. Trimming removed 2 bases from V and 6 bases from J, with 17 bases in between. Germline lookup yields CDR1 LGHNA and CDR2 YSLEER. CDR3 bases: TGCGCCAGCAGCCAAAAGACAGTAGTGGTCGCCGAGCAGTACTTC. This gives the protein CASSQKTVVVAEQYF.

In this sample, this clonotype turned up a few times. The genes are TRBV25-1 and TRBJ2-7; D gene uncertain. V gave up 1 base and J gave up 7 bases, with 20 bases separating them. The CDR3 extends over 16 amino acids. CDR1 is MGHDK and CDR2 is SYGVNS in the germline V gene. The chain's CDR3 is CASSEFLSLKRGEQYF. CDR3 sequence (DNA): TGTGCCAGCAGTGAATTTTTAAGCCTGAAGCGCGGTGAGCAGTACTTC.

The chain links TRBV20-1 to TRBJ1-6; D gene ambiguous. CDR1 and CDR2 (germline): DFQATT, SNEGSKA (reference sequence). V was cut by 6 bases and J by 3 bases, with 21 bases left in between. The CDR3 sequence is 17 residues long. The CDR3 coding sequence is TGCAGTGCAAAGAGCGACGGACTGACCCGCTATAATTCACCCCTCCACTTT. It is translated as CSAKSDGLTRYNSPLHF.

The table lists this clonotype with a few counts. V gene TRBV20-1 combines with J gene TRBJ1-1, with D hard to call. Germline values: CDR1 DFQATT, CDR2 SNEGSKA (reference sequence). CDR3 size: 13 residues. V lost 0 bases and J 1 base, leaving 6 bases between the germline ends. Here the CDR3 DNA reads TGCAGTGCTAGAGATAACGCGAACACTGAAGCTTTCTTT. Amino acid sequence: CSARDNANTEAFF.